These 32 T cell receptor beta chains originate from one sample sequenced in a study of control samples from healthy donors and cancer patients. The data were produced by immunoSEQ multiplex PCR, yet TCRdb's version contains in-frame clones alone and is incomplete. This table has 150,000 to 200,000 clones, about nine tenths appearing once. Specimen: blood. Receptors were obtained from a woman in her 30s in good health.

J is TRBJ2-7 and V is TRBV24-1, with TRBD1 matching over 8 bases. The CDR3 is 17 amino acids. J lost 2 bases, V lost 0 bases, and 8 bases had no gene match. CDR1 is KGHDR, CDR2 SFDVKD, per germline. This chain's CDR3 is CATSDLDRGALPYEQYF. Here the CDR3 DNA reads TGTGCCACCAGTGATTTGGACAGGGGCGCCCTACCCTACGAGCAGTACTTC.

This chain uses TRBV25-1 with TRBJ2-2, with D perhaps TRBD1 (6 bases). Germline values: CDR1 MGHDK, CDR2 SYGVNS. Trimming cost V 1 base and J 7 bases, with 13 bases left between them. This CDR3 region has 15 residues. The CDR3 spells CASSESSGAGGELFF. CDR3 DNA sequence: TGTGCCAGCAGTGAATCGTCAGGGGCCGGCGGGGAGCTGTTTTTT.

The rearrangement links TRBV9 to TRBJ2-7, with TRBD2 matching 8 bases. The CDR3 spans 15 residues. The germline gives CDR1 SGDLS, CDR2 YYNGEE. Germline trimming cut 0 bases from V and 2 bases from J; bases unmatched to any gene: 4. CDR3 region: CASSVGAGVAYEQYF. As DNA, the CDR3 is TGTGCCAGCAGCGTAGGAGCGGGAGTAGCCTACGAGCAGTACTTC.

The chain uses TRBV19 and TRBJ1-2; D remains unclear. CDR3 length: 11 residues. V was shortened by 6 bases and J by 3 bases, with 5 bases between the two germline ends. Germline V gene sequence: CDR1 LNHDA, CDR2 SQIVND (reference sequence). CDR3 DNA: TGTGCCAGTAGCGAGGACTATGGCTACACCTTC. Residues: CASSEDYGYTF.

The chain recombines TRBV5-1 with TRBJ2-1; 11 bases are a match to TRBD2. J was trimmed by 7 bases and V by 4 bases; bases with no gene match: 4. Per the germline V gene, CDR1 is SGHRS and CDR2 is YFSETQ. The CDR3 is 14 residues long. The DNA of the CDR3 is TGCGCCAGCAGCGCCCTAGCGGGAGGAAATGAGCAGTTCTTC. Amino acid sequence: CASSALAGGNEQFF.

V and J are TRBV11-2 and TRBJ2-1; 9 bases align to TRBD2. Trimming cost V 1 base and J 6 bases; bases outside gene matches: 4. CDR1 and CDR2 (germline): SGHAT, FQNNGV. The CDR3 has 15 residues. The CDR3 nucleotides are TGTGCCAGCAGCTTAGGAGCTAGCGGGATCAATGAGCAGTTCTTC. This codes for CASSLGASGINEQFF. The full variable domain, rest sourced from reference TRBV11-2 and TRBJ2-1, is EAGVAQSPRYKIIEKRQSVAFWCNPISGHATLYWYQQILGQGPKLLIQFQNNGVVDDSQLPKDRFSAERLKGVDSTLKIQPAKLEDSAVYLCASSLGASGINEQFFGPGTRLTVL.

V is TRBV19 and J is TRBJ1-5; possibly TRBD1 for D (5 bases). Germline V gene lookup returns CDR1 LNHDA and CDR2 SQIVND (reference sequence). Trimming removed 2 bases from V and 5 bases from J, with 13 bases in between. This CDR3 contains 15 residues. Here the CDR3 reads CASSIPTRVYQPQHF. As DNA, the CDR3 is TGTGCCAGTAGTATACCGACCAGGGTTTATCAGCCCCAGCATTTT. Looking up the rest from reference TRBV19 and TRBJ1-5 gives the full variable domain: DGGITQSPKYLFRKEGQNVTLSCEQNLNHDAMYWYRQDPGQGLRLIYYSQIVNDFQKGDIAEGYSVSREKKESFPLTVTSAQKNPTAFYLCASSIPTRVYQPQHFGDGTRLSIL.

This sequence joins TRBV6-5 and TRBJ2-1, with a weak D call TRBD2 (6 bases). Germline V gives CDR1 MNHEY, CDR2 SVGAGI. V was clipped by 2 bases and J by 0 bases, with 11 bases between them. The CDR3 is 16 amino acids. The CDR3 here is CASSYGLAHSYNEQFF. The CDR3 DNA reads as TGTGCCAGCAGTTACGGGCTAGCGCACTCCTACAATGAGCAGTTCTTC.

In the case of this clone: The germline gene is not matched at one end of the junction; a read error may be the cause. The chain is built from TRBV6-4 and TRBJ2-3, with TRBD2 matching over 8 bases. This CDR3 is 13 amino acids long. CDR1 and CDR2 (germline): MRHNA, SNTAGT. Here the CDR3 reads CASSTSGTDTQYF. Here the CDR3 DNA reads TGTGCCAGCAGTACTAGCGGCACTGATACGCAGTATTTT.

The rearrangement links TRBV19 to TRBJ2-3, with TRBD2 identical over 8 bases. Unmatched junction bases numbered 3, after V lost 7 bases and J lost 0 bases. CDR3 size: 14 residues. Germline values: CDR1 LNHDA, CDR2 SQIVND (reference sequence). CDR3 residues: CASTPSGSTDTQYF. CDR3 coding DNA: TGTGCCAGTACCCCTAGCGGGAGCACAGATACGCAGTATTTT.

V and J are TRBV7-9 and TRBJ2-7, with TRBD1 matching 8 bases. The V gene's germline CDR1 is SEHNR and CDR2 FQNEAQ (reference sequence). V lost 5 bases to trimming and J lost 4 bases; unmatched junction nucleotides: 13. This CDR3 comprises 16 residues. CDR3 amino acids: CASSHFAGTGLYEQYF. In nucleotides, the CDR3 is TGTGCCAGCAGCCATTTCGCCGGGACAGGTCTTTACGAGCAGTACTTC.

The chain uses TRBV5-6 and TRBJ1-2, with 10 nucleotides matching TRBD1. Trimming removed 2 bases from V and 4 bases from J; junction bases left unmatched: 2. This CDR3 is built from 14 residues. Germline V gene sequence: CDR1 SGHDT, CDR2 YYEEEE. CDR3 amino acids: CASSFRQGAYGYTF. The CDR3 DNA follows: TGTGCCAGCAGCTTCAGACAGGGGGCCTATGGCTACACCTTC.

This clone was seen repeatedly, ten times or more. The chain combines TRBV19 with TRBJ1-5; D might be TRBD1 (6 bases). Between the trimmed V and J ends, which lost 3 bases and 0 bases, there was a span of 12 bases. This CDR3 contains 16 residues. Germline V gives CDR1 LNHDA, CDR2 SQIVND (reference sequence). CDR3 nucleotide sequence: TGTGCCAGTAGTATGGTAAGGGGGTATAGCAATCAGCCCCAGCATTTT. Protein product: CASSMVRGYSNQPQHF.

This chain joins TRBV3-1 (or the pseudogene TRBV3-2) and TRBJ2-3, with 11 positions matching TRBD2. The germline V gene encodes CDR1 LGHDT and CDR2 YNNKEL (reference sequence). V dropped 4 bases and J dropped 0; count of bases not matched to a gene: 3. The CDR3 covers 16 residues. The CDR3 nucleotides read TGTGCCAGCAGCCCACTAGCGGGGGCTAGCACAGATACGCAGTATTTT. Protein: CASSPLAGASTDTQYF.

CDR3 nucleotide sequence: TGTGCCAGCAGTAAGGGACTGGCGAACACTGAAGCTTTCTTT. It yields the protein CASSKGLANTEAFF. The J gene is TRBJ1-1, the V gene TRBV27; TRBD1 is a possible D gene (5 bases). Germline V gene data show CDR1 as MNHEY and CDR2 as SMNVEV (reference sequence). Trimming took off 5 bases at V and 1 base at J, with 11 bases between the two ends. The CDR3 runs to 14 residues.

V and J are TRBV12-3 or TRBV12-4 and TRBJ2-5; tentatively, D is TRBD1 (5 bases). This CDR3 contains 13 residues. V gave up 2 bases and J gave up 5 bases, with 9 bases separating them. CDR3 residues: CASSLKGPETQYF. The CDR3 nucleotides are TGTGCCAGCAGTTTAAAGGGGCCGGAGACCCAGTACTTC.

This chain's CDR3 is CASSLNNGVGEWQYF. The CDR3 DNA is TGTGCCAGCAGCTTAAATAATGGGGTCGGTGAATGGCAGTACTTC. This sequence joins TRBV11-3 and TRBJ2-7; D gene ambiguous. The CDR3 spans 15 residues. Deletions cut 2 bases from V and 9 bases from J, with 20 bases between. Germline V gene lookup returns CDR1 SGHNT and CDR2 YENEEA.

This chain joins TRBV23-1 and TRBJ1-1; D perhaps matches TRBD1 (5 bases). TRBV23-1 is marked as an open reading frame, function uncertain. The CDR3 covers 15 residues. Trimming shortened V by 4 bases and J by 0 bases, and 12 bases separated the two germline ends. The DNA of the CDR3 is TGCGCCAGCAGTCCCCGGGACGGGATGAACACTGAAGCTTTCTTT. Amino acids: CASSPRDGMNTEAFF.

The CDR3 DNA follows: TGTGCCAGCAGTGGGACTAGCGGGAGCTCCTACAATGAGCAGTTCTTC. The encoded protein is CASSGTSGSSYNEQFF. V gene TRBV25-1 combines with J gene TRBJ2-1; 13 positions agree with TRBD2. The V and J ends lost 4 bases and 0 bases, in that order; junction bases with no gene match: 0. CDR3 length: 16 residues. The germline V gene has CDR1 MGHDK and CDR2 SYGVNS.

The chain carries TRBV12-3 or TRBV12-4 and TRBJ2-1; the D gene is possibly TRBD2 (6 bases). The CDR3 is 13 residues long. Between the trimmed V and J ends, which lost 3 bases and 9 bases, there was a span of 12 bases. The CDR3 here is CASSLEGYSEQFF. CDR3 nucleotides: TGTGCCAGCAGTTTGGAGGGATATAGTGAGCAGTTCTTC.

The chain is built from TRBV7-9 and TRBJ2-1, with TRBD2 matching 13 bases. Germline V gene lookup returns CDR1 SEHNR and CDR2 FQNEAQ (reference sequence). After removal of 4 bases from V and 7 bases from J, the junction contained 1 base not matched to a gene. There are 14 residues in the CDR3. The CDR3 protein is CASSWGLAGNEQFF. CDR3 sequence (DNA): TGTGCCAGCAGCTGGGGACTAGCGGGAAATGAGCAGTTCTTC. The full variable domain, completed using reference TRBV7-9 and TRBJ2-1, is DTGVSQNPRHKITKRGQNVTFRCDPISEHNRLYWYRQTLGQGPEFLTYFQNEAQLEKSRLLSDRFSAERPKGSFSTLEIQRTEQGDSAMYLCASSWGLAGNEQFFGPGTRLTVL.

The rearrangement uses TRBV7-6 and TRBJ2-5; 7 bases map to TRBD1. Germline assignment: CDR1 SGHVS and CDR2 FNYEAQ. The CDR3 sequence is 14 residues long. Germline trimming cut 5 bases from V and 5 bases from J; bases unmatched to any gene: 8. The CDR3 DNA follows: TGTGCCAGCAGCCGAGGGGGCGAGAGGGAGACCCAGTACTTC. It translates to CASSRGGERETQYF.

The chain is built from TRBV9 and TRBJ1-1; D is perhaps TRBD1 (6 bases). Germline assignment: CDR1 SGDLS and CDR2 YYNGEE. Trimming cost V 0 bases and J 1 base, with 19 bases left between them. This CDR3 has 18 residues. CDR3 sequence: CASSVGWDTGRGNTEAFF. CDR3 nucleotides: TGTGCCAGCAGCGTAGGGTGGGACACAGGGCGGGGGAACACTGAAGCTTTCTTT.

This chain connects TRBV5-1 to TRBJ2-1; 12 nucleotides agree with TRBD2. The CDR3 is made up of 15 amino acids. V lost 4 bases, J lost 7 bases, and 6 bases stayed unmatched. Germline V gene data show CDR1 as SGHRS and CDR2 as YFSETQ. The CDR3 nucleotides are TGCGCCAGCAGCCCGCTAGCGGGAGGGGGGAATGAGCAGTTCTTC. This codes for CASSPLAGGGNEQFF.

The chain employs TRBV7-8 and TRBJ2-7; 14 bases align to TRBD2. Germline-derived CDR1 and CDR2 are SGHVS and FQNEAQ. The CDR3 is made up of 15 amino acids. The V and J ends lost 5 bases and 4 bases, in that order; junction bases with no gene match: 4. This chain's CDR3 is CASSLRLAGGYEQYF. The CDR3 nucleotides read TGTGCCAGCAGCCTCCGACTAGCGGGGGGGTACGAGCAGTACTTC.

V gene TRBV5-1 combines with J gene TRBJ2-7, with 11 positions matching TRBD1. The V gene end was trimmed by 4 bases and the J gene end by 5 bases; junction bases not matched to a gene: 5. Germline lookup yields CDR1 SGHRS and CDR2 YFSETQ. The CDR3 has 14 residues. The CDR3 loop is CASSVGQGANEQYF. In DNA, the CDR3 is TGCGCCAGCAGCGTCGGACAGGGGGCCAACGAGCAGTACTTC.

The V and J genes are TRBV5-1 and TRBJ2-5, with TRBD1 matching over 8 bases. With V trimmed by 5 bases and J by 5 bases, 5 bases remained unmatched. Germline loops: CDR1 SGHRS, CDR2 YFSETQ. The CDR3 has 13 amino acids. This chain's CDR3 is CASRSGGGETQYF. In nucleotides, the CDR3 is TGCGCCAGCAGATCAGGGGGCGGGGAGACCCAGTACTTC. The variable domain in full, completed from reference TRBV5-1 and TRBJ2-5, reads KAGVTQTPRYLIKTRGQQVTLSCSPISGHRSVSWYQQTPGQGLQFLFEYFSETQRNKGNFPGRFSGRQFSNSRSEMNVSTLELGDSALYLCASRSGGGETQYFGPGTRLLVL.

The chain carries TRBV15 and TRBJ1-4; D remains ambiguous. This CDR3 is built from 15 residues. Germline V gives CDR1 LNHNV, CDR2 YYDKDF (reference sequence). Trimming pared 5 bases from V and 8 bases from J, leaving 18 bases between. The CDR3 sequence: CATSPAPLAGEKLFF. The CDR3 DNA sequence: TGTGCCACCAGCCCCGCGCCTCTGGCGGGAGAAAAACTGTTTTTT.

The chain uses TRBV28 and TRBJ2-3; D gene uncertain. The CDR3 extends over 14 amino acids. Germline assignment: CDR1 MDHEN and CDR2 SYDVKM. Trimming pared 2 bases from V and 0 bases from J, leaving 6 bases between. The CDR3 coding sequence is TGTGCCAGCAGTTTAGGCGCTAGCACAGATACGCAGTATTTT. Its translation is CASSLGASTDTQYF. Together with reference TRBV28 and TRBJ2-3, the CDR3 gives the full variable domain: DVKVTQSSRYLVKRTGEKVFLECVQDMDHENMFWYRQDPGLGLRLIYFSYDVKMKEKGDIPEGYSVSREKKERFSLILESASTNQTSMYLCASSLGASTDTQYFGPGTRLTVL.

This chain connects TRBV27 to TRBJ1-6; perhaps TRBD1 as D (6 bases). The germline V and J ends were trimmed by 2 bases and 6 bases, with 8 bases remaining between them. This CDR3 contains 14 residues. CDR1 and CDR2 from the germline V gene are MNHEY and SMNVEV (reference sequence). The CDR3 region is CASSLRGPNSPLHF. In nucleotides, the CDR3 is TGTGCCAGCAGTTTACGGGGGCCTAATTCACCCCTCCACTTT.

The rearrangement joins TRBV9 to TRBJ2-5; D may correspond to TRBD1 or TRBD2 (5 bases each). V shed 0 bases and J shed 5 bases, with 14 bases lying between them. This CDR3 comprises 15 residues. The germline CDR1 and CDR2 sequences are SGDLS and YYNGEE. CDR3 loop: CASSVGGSEWETQYF. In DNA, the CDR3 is TGTGCCAGCAGCGTAGGGGGGAGTGAGTGGGAGACCCAGTACTTC.

The CDR3 sequence is CASSIGLAGAYEQYF. For the CDR3, the DNA is TGTGCCAGTAGTATAGGACTAGCGGGGGCCTACGAGCAGTACTTC. The V call is TRBV19, the J call TRBJ2-7; 12 nucleotides align to TRBD2. The germline gives CDR1 LNHDA, CDR2 SQIVND (reference sequence). With 1 base clipped from V and 2 bases from J, the junction kept 0 bases outside the gene matches. The CDR3 is 15 amino acids.